The 6 T cell receptor beta chains listed next were all sequenced from one sample in a study of cytomegalovirus exposure and HLA in healthy donors. A multiplex PCR was run with 60 Vbeta primers and 13 Jbeta primers. The data were produced by immunoSEQ multiplex PCR, yet TCRdb's version contains in-frame clones alone and is incomplete. The repertoire has under 80,000 clones, 65% to 70% of them found once; the top ten carry more than 2%. The material sequenced was PBMCs. The receptors derive from a woman younger than 45 in good health and CMV-seronegative.

The CDR3 loop reads CASGPPGSGANVLTF. CDR3 DNA: TGTGCTAGTGGCCCGCCGGGGTCTGGGGCCAACGTCCTGACTTTC. The gene calls are TRBV12-5 and TRBJ2-6, with D possibly being TRBD2 (5 bases). Germline loops: CDR1 LGHNT, CDR2 FRNRAP. Trimming removed 6 bases at V and 1 base at J, with 10 bases between. CDR3 length equals 15 residues.

This clone has more than one count but fewer than ten. V and J are TRBV6-1 and TRBJ2-7; the D is unclear. Germline-derived CDR1 and CDR2 are MNHNS and SASEGT. The V gene lost 2 bases and the J gene lost 4 bases, with 18 bases spanning the gap. This CDR3 comprises 16 residues. Written as DNA, the CDR3 is TGTGCCAGCAGTGAATGGGCAGGAACCCCGCAGTACGAGCAGTACTTC. Protein product: CASSEWAGTPQYEQYF.

This chain links TRBV7-9 with TRBJ1-2; 8 positions match TRBD1. In germline, CDR1 is SEHNR, CDR2 FQNEAQ (reference sequence). CDR3 length: 16 residues. V lost 5 bases and J lost 3; bases outside the gene matches: 11. CDR3 region: CASSRFTGGVDYGYTF. As DNA, the CDR3 is TGTGCCAGCAGCCGTTTTACAGGGGGAGTGGACTATGGCTACACCTTC.

This clone was seen many times. This rearrangement joins TRBV19 to TRBJ2-1; 10 positions match TRBD2. V lost 5 bases to trimming and J lost 9 bases; unmatched junction nucleotides: 16. CDR3 size: 17 residues. The germline V gene encodes CDR1 LNHDA and CDR2 SQIVND (reference sequence). CDR3 amino acids: CASSPPSGGALNSEQFF. DNA for the CDR3: TGTGCCAGTAGTCCGCCCAGCGGGGGGGCCCTGAATAGTGAGCAGTTCTTC.

J is TRBJ1-1 and V is TRBV4-1; a weak D match, TRBD1 (5 bases). V was cut by 0 bases and J by 1 base, with 6 bases left in between. The CDR3 sequence is 14 residues long. The V gene's germline CDR1 is MGHRA and CDR2 YSYEKL. This CDR3 reads CASSQDQGNTEAFF. In DNA, the CDR3 is TGCGCCAGCAGCCAAGATCAGGGGAACACTGAAGCTTTCTTT.

This chain uses TRBV11-2 with TRBJ1-1; D ambiguous. V was shortened by 5 bases and J by 0 bases, with 13 bases between the two germline ends. The CDR3 consists of 15 residues. Per germline, CDR1 SGHAT and CDR2 FQNNGV. The CDR3 here is CASSPQRSMNTEAFF. The CDR3 DNA reads as TGTGCCAGCAGCCCCCAACGGTCTATGAACACTGAAGCTTTCTTT.